The 5 T cell receptor beta chains below all came from one sample that was sequenced in a study of blood T cell repertoires in COVID-19. The repertoire was sequenced with immunoSEQ multiplex PCR; TCRdb's copy has only in-frame clones and lacks some. Of 250,000 to 300,000 clones listed, around 88% are singletons. Sequencing was performed on peripheral blood. The receptors here all came from a man in his forties with acute or convalescent COVID-19.

This clone was counted between two and nine times. The chain links TRBV4-2 to TRBJ2-3, with D unresolved. The length of the CDR3 is 15 residues. V was clipped by 0 bases and J by 3 bases, with 10 bases between them. Germline lookup yields CDR1 LGHNA and CDR2 YNFKEQ. The CDR3 coding sequence is TGTGCCAGCAGCCAAGATCCAAGCCTTACAGATACGCAGTATTTT. Amino acid sequence: CASSQDPSLTDTQYF.

The chain carries TRBV5-4 and TRBJ2-2; TRBD1 matches 8 bases. Looked up from germline, CDR1 is SGHNT and CDR2 is YYREEE (reference sequence). V was clipped by 4 bases and J by 5 bases; unmatched bases: 4. The CDR3 runs to 14 residues. The CDR3: CASSTGQETGELFF. Here the CDR3 DNA reads TGTGCCAGCAGCACGGGACAGGAGACCGGGGAGCTGTTTTTT.

V gene TRBV30 combines with J gene TRBJ2-2; TRBD1 matches at 8 bases. The CDR3 loop spans 13 amino acids. The germline gives CDR1 GTSNPN, CDR2 SVGIG (reference sequence). J was trimmed by 6 bases and V by 7 bases; bases with no gene match: 7. The CDR3 DNA reads TGTGCCTCGGACAGGGTAGGAGCCGGGGAGCTGTTTTTT. It is translated as CASDRVGAGELFF.

The chain joins TRBV6-1 to TRBJ1-1; D is undetermined. Looked up from germline, CDR1 is MNHNS and CDR2 is SASEGT. V lost 3 bases and J 5 bases, leaving 10 bases between the germline ends. The CDR3 has 13 residues. In DNA form, the CDR3 reads TGTGCCAGCAGTGATATCCCCGGGACTGAAGCTTTCTTT. It codes for CASSDIPGTEAFF.

The chain links TRBV7-2 to TRBJ2-7, with 7 positions matching TRBD2. The CDR3 is made up of 14 amino acids. Germline CDR1 SGHTA, CDR2 FQGNSA. Unmatched junction bases numbered 10, after V lost 5 bases and J lost 6 bases. The CDR3 nucleotides read TGTGCCAGCAGCCTCGGACTAGTTTTCGGCGAGCAGTACTTC. It encodes CASSLGLVFGEQYF.